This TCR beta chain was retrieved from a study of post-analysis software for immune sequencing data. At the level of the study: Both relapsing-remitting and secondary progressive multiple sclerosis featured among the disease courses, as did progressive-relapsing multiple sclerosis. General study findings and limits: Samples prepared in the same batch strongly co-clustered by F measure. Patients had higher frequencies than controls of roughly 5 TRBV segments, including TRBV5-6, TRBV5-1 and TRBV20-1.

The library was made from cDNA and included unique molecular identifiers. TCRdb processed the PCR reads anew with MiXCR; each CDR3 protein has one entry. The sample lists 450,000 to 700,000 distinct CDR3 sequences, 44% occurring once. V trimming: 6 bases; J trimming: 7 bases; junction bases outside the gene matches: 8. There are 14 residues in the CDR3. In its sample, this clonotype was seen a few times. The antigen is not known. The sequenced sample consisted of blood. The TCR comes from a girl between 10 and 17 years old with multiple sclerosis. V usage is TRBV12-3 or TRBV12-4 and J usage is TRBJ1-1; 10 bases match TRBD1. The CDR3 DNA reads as TGTGCCAGCAGAAGATCGGACAGGGGGTATGAAGCTTTCTTT. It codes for CASRRSDRGYEAFF.